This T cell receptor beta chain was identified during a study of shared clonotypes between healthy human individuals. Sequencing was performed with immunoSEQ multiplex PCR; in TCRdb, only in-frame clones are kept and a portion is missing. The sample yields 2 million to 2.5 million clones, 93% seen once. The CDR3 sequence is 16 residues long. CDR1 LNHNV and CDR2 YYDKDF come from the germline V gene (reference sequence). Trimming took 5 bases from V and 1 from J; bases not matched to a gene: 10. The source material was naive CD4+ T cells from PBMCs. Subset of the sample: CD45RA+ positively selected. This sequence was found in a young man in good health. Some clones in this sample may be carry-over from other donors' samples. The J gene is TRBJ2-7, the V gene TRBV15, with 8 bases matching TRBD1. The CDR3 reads CATSPKSRQGSYEQYF. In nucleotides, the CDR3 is TGTGCCACCAGCCCGAAAAGTAGACAGGGGTCCTACGAGCAGTACTTC.